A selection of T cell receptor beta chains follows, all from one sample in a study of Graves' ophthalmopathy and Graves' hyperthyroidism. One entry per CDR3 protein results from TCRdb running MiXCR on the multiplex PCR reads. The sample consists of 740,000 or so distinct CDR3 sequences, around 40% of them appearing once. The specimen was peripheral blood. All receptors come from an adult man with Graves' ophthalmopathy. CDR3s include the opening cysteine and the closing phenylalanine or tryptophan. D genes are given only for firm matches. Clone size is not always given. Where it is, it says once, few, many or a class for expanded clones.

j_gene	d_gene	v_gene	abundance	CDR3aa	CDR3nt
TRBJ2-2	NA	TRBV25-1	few	CASSYSWNTGELFF	TGTGCCAGCAGTTACTCATGGAATACCGGGGAGCTGTTTTTT
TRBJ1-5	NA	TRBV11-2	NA	CASSWANSNQPQHF	TGTGCCAGCAGCTGGGCAAATAGCAATCAGCCCCAGCATTTT
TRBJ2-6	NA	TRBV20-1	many	CSASDLGSGANVLTF	TGCAGTGCCAGTGATCTGGGGTCTGGGGCCAACGTCCTGACTTTC
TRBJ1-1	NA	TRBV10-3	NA	CAISYSSGTEAFF	TGTGCCATCAGTTACTCAAGTGGGACTGAAGCTTTCTTT
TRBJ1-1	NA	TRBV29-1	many	CSVEDPEAFF	TGCAGCGTTGAGGACCCCGAAGCTTTCTTT
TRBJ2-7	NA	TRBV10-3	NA	CAISDPGTAANGEQYF	TGTGCCATCAGTGACCCCGGGACTGCGGCTAACGGCGAGCAGTACTTC
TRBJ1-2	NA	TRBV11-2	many	CASSLGGASYGYTF	TGTGCCAGCAGCTTAGGTGGGGCCAGCTATGGCTACACCTTC
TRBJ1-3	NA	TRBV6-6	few	CASSRTQGTGNTIYF	TGTGCCAGCAGTCGAACCCAGGGGACTGGAAACACCATATATTTT
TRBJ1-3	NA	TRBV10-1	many	CASSPGAGNTIYF	TGCGCCAGCAGTCCAGGGGCTGGAAACACCATATATTTT
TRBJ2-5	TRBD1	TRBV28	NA	CASGGTGSGEETQYF	TGTGCCAGCGGAGGGACAGGGAGCGGCGAAGAGACCCAGTACTTC
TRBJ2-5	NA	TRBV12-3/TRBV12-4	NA	CATASGEGETQYF	TGTGCCACTGCTTCGGGAGAGGGAGAGACCCAGTACTTC
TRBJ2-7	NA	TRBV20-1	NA	CGASGALEPNEQYF	TGCGGTGCTTCGGGGGCATTGGAACCTAACGAGCAGTACTTC
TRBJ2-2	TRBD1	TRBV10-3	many	CAIRTGGNTGELFF	TGTGCCATAAGAACAGGGGGTAACACCGGGGAGCTGTTTTTT
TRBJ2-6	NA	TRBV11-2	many	CASSLVGVGANVLTF	TGTGCCAGCAGCTTAGTGGGGGTTGGGGCCAACGTCCTGACTTTC
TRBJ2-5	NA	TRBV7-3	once	CASSPPPMEETQYF	TGTGCCAGCAGCCCCCCGCCTATGGAAGAGACCCAGTACTTC
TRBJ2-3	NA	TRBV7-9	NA	CASSFYAQSTDTQYF	TGCGCCAGCAGCTTTTATGCACAGAGCACAGATACGCAGTATTTT
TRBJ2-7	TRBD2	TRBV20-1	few	CSAPGTSGGHYEQYF	TGCAGTGCGCCCGGGACTAGCGGGGGGCATTACGAGCAGTACTTC
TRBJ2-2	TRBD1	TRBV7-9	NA	CASSLGQDRVSGELFF	TGTGCCAGCAGCTTAGGTCAGGACAGGGTTTCCGGGGAGCTGTTTTTT
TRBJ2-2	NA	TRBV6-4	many	CASSEGTDSGELFF	TGTGCCAGCAGTGAGGGAACGGATTCCGGGGAGCTGTTTTTT
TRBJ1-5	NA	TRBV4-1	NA	CASSGGYFGNSNQPQHF	TGCGCCAGCAGCGGGGGATACTTTGGGAATAGCAATCAGCCCCAGCATTTT
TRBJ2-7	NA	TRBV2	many	CASTDIRDIGYEQYF	TGTGCCAGCACCGACATTCGAGATATAGGGTACGAGCAGTACTTC
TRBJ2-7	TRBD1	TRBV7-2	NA	CASSLGRDRGTGEQYF	TGTGCCAGCAGCTTAGGGAGGGACAGGGGAACGGGGGAGCAGTACTTC
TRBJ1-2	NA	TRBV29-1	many	CSVEASVGRNYGYTF	TGCAGCGTTGAAGCTAGTGTAGGACGAAACTATGGCTACACCTTC
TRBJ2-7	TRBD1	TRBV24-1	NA	CASSPPPGQGSYEQYF	TGTGCCAGCAGTCCACCCCCGGGACAGGGATCCTACGAGCAGTACTTC
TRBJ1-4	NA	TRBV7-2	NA	CASSLKGGAREKLFF	TGTGCCAGCAGCTTAAAGGGGGGGGCGCGTGAAAAACTGTTTTTT
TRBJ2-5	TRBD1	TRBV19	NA	CASSTSTGQETQYF	TGTGCCAGTAGTACCTCGACAGGGCAAGAGACCCAGTACTTC
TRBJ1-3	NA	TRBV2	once	CASSWTSGTIYF	TGTGCCAGCAGTTGGACTAGCGGGACCATATATTTT
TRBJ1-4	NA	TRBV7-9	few	CASSLDTQGKTNEKLFF	TGTGCCAGCAGCTTAGACACGCAAGGCAAAACTAATGAAAAACTGTTTTTT
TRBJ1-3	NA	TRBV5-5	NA	CASSLDVGSSGNTIYF	TGTGCCAGCAGCTTGGATGTGGGTAGCTCTGGAAACACCATATATTTT
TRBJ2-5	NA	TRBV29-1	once	CSVDGEGSAYNDQYF	TGCAGCGTTGACGGGGAAGGTAGTGCCTACAATGACCAGTACTTC
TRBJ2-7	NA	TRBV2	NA	CASSQDSVTALDEQYF	TGCGCCAGCAGCCAAGATAGTGTGACAGCTCTAGACGAGCAGTACTTC
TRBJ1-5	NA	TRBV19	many	CASSMGQVVQPQHF	TGTGCCAGTAGTATGGGGCAGGTAGTTCAGCCCCAGCATTTT
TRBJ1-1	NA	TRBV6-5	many	CASSYYRAFF	TGTGCCAGCAGTTACTACAGAGCTTTCTTT
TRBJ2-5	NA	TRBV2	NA	CASGKGGQETQYF	TGTGCCAGCGGGAAGGGAGGCCAAGAGACCCAGTACTTC
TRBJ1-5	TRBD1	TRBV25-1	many	CASSATGGYQPQHF	TGTGCCAGCAGTGCAACAGGGGGCTATCAGCCCCAGCATTTT
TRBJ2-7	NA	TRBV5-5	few	CASSLGLDVYEQYF	TGTGCCAGCAGCCTGGGGTTGGACGTCTACGAGCAGTACTTC
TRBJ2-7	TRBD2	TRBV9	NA	CASSVGGTSGNEQYF	TGTGCCAGCAGCGTAGGTGGGACTAGCGGGAACGAGCAGTACTTC
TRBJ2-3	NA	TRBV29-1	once	CSAEDLGGAPDTQYF	TGCAGCGCTGAAGATCTGGGGGGGGCCCCAGATACGCAGTATTTT
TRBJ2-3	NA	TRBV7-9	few	CASSLAFSTDTQYF	TGTGCCAGCAGCTTAGCGTTCAGCACAGATACGCAGTATTTT
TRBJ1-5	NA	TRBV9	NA	CASSVGGASNQPQHF	TGTGCCAGCAGCGTAGGTGGGGCGAGCAATCAGCCCCAGCATTTT
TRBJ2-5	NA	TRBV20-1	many	CSAPTRTEETQYF	TGCAGTGCTCCTACCCGGACAGAAGAGACCCAGTACTTC
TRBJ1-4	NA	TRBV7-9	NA	CASSRRRLDEKLFF	TGTGCCAGCAGCCGTCGGAGGCTTGATGAAAAACTGTTTTTT